The clone carrying this TCR beta chain was seen a single time. In the authors' workflow: The authors estimated nucleated cell counts from reference gene primer amplification. Measured with immunoSEQ multiplex PCR; TCRdb has only the in-frame clones, and not every one. Clone size and V and J calls were adopted from that table, with D and trimming inferred from the DNA. The profile shows fewer than 300,000 clones, approximately 81% of them singletons. The data were obtained in a study of blood T cell repertoires in COVID-19. The CDR3 is made up of 18 amino acids. The J segment lost 1 base and the V segment lost 0 bases, leaving 6 bases of the junction unmatched. CDR1 LNHNV and CDR2 YYDKDF come from the germline V gene (reference sequence).

The TCR was taken from a woman aged 45-65 years who had recovered from COVID-19. Sequencing input: PBMCs or T cells enriched from blood (not recorded which). This chain uses TRBV15 with TRBJ1-1; TRBD1 aligns across 12 bases. The CDR3 bases are TGTGCCACCAGCAGAGAACCCGGGACAGGGGGCTGGAACACTGAAGCTTTCTTT. The encoded protein is CATSREPGTGGWNTEAFF.